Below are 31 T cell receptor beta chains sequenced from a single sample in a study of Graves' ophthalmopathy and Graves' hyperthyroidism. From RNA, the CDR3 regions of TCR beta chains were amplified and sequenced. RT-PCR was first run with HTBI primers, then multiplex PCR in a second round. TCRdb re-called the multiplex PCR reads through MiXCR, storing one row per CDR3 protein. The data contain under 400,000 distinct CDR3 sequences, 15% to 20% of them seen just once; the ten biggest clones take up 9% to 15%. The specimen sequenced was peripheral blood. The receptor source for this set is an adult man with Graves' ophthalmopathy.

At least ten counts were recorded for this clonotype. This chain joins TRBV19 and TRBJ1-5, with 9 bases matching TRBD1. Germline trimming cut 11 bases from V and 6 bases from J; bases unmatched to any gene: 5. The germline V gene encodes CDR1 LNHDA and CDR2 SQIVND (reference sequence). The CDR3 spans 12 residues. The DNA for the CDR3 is TGTGCCGCACGGACAGGGGCTCAGCCCCAGCATTTT. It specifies CAARTGAQPQHF.

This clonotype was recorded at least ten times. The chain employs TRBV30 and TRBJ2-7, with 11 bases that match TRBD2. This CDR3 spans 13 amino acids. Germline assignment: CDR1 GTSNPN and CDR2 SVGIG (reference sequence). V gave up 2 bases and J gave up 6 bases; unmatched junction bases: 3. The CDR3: CAWSLTSGGEQYF. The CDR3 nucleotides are TGTGCCTGGAGTCTTACTAGCGGGGGCGAGCAGTACTTC.

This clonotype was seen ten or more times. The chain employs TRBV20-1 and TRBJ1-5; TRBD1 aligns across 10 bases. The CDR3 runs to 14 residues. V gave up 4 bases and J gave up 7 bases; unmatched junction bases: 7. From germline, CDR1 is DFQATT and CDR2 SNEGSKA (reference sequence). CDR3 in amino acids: CSATGQGMFQPQHF. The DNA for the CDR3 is TGCAGTGCTACGGGACAGGGGATGTTCCAGCCCCAGCATTTT.

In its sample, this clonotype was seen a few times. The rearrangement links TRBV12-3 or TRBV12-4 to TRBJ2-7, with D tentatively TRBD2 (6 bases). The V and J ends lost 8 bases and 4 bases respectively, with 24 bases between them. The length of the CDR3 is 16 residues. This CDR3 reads CASGSFYQGLIYEQYF. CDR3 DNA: TGTGCCAGCGGATCATTCTACCAAGGACTAATATACGAGCAGTACTTC.

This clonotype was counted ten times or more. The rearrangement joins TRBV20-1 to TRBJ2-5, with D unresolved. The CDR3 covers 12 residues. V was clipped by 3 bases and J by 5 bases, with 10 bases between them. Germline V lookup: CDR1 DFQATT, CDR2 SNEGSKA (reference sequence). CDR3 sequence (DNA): TGCAGTGCTAGTGTAGGGCGGGAGACCCAGTACTTC. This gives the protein CSASVGRETQYF.

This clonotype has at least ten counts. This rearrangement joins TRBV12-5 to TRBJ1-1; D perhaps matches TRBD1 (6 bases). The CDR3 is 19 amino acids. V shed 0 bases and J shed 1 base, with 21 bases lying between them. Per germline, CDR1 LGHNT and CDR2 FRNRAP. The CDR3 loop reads CASGLVRFQGNNSNTEAFF. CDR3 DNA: TGTGCTAGTGGTTTGGTACGATTCCAGGGGAACAATTCGAACACTGAAGCTTTCTTT.

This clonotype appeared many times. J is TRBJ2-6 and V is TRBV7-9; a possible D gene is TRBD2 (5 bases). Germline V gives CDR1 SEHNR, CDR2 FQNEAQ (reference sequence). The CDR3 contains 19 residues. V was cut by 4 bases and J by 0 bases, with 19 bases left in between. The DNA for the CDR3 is TGTGCCAGCAGCTCGACTCCCGGGGTAGCCCCCTCTGGGGCCAACGTCCTGACTTTC. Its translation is CASSSTPGVAPSGANVLTF.

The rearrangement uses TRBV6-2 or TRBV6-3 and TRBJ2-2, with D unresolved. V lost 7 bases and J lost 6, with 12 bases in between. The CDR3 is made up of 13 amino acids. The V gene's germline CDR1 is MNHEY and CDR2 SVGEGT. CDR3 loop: CASKGPPPGELFF. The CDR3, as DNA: TGTGCCAGCAAAGGGCCCCCCCCCGGGGAGCTGTTTTTT.

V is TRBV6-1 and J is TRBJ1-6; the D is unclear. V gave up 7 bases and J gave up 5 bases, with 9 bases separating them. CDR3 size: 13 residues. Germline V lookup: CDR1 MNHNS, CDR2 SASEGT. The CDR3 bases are TGTGCCAGCATCGTCAGAGATAATTCACCCCTCCACTTT. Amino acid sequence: CASIVRDNSPLHF.

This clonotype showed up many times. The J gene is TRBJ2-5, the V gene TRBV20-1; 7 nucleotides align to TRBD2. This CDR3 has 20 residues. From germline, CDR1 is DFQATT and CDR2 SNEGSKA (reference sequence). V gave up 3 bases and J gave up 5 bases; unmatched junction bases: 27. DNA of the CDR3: TGCAGTGCTAGTGAGGTCTCCGGTGGCGGGAGAACCGCCGAAGGGGAGACCCAGTACTTC. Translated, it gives CSASEVSGGGRTAEGETQYF.

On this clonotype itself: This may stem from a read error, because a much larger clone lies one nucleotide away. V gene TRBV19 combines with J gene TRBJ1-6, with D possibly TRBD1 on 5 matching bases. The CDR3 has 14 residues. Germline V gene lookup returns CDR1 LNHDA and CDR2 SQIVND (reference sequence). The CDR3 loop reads CASSPPDRNSPPHF. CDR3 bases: TGTGCCAGTAGTCCTCCCGACAGAAATTCACCCCCCCACTTT.

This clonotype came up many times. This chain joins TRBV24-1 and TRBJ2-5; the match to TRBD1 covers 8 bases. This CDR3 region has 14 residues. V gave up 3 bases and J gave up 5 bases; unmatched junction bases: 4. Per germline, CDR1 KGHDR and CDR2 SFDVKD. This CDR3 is CATSDRQGFETQYF. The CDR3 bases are TGTGCCACCAGTGATCGACAGGGGTTTGAGACCCAGTACTTC.

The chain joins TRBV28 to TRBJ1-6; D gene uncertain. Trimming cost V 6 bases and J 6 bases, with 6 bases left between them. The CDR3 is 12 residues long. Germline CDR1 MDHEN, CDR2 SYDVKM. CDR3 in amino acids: CASREVNSPLHF. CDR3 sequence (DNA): TGTGCCAGCAGGGAGGTTAATTCACCCCTCCACTTT.

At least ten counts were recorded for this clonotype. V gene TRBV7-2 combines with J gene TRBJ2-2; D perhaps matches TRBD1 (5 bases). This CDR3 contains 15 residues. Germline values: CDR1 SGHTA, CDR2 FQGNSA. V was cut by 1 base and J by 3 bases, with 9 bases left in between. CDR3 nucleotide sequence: TGTGCCAGCAGCTTAGGGGGCTTCTACACCGGGGAGCTGTTTTTT. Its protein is CASSLGGFYTGELFF.

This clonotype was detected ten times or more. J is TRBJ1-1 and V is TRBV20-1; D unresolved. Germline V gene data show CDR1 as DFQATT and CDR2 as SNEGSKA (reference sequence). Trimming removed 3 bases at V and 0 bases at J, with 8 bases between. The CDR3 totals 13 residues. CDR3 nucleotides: TGCAGTGCTAGCCCGCTTTTGAACACTGAAGCTTTCTTT. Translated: CSASPLLNTEAFF.

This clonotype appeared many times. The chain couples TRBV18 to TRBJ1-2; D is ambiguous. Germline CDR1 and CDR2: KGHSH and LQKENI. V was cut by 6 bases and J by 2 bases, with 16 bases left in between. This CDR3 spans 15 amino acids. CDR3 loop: CASSVGLAENYGYTF. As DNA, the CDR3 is TGTGCCAGCTCCGTAGGCTTGGCGGAGAACTATGGCTACACCTTC.

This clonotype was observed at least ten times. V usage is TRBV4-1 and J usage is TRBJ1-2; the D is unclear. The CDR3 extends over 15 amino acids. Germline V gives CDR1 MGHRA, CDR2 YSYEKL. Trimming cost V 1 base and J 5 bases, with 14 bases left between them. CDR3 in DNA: TGCGCCAGCAGCCAAGTAGTCTCCAGAAATTATGGCTACACCTTC. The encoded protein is CASSQVVSRNYGYTF.

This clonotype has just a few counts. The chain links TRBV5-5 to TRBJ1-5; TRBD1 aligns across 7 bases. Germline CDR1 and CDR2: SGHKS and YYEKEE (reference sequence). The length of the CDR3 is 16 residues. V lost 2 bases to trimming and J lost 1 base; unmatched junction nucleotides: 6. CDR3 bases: TGTGCCAGCAGCTTAACTGGGACAGAAAGCAATCAGCCCCAGCATTTT. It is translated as CASSLTGTESNQPQHF.

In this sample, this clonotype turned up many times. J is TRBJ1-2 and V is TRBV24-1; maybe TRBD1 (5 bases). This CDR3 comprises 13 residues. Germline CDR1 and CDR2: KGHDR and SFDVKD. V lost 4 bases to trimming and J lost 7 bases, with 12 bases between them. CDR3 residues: CATSDPDSFGYTF. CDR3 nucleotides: TGTGCCACCAGTGACCCCGACAGCTTTGGCTACACCTTC.

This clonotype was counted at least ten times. The CDR3 sequence: CASSMTGQSYEQYF. The CDR3, as DNA: TGTGCCAGCAGTATGACAGGCCAATCCTACGAGCAGTACTTC. The chain recombines TRBV2 with TRBJ2-7; D might be TRBD1 (6 bases). Germline V lookup: CDR1 SNHLY, CDR2 FYNNEI. The CDR3 is 14 amino acids. Trimming took off 5 bases at V and 1 base at J, with 12 bases between the two ends.

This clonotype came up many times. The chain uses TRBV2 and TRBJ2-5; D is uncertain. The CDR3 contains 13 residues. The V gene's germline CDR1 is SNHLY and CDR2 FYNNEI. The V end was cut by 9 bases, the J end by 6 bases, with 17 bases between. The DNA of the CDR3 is TGTGCCAGTACTTTAACAGAGACGCAGACCCAGTACTTC. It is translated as CASTLTETQTQYF.

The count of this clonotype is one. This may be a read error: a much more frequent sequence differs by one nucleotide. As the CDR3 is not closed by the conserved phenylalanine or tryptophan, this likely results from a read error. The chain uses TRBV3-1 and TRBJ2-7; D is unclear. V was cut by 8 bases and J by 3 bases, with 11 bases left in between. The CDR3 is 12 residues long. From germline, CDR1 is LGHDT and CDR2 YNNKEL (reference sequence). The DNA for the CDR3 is TGTGCCAGCCGGGCTGGAAACTACGAGCAGTACATC. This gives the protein CASRAGNYEQYI.

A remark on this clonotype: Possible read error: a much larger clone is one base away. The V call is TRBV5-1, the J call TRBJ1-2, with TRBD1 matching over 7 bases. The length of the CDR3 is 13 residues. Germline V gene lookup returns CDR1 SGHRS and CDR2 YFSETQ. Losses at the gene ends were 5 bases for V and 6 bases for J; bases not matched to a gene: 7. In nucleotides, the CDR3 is TGCGCCAGCAGTTCCGCGCAGGGGGATGGCTACACCTTC. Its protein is CASSSAQGDGYTF.

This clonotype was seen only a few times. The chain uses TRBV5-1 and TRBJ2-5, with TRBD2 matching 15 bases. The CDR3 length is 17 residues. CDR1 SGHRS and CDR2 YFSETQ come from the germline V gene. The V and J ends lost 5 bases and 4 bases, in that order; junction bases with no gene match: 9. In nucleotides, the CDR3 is TGCGCCAGCAGATGGGGACTAGCGGGAGGAGTGTCAGAGACCCAGTACTTC. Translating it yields CASRWGLAGGVSETQYF. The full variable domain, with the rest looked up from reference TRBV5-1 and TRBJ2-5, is KAGVTQTPRYLIKTRGQQVTLSCSPISGHRSVSWYQQTPGQGLQFLFEYFSETQRNKGNFPGRFSGRQFSNSRSEMNVSTLELGDSALYLCASRWGLAGGVSETQYFGPGTRLLVL.

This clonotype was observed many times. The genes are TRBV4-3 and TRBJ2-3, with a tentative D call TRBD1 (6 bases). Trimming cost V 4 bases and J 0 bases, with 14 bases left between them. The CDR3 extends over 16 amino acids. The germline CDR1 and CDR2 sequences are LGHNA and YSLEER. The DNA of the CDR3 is TGCGCCAGCAGCCCCTCTATCGGGACAAGCACAGATACGCAGTATTTT. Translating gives CASSPSIGTSTDTQYF.

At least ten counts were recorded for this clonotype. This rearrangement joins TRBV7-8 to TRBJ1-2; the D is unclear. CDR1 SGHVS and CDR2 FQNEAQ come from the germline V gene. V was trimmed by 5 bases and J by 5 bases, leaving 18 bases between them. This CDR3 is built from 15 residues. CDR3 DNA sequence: TGTGCCAGCAGCCCCGGGCCTATCAAGGGATATGGCTACACCTTC. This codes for CASSPGPIKGYGYTF.

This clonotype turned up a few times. CDR3 in amino acids: CASSLAQASYGYTF. The CDR3 nucleotides read TGTGCCAGCAGTCTCGCCCAGGCTAGCTATGGCTACACCTTC. This chain connects TRBV27 to TRBJ1-2; D gene uncertain. Trimming removed 5 bases at V and 4 bases at J, with 14 bases between. CDR3 length: 14 residues. The germline V gene has CDR1 MNHEY and CDR2 SMNVEV (reference sequence).

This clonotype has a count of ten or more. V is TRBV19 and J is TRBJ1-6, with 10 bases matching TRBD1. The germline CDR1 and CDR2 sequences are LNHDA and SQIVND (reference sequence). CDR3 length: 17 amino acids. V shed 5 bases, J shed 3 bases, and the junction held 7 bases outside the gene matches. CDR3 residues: CASSPSGTGVYNSPLHF. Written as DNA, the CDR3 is TGTGCCAGTAGTCCGTCCGGGACAGGGGTCTATAATTCACCCCTCCACTTT.

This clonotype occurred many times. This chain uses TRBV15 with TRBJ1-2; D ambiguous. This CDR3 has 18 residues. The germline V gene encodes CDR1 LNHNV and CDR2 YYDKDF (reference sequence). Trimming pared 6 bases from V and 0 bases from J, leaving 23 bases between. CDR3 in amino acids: CATSSFREGGRANYGYTF. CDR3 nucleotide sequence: TGTGCCACCAGTTCGTTTCGTGAGGGTGGAAGAGCTAACTATGGCTACACCTTC.

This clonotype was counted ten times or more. The CDR3 DNA reads as TGTGCCATCAGTGAACTACAGGGGGGGACTGAAGCTTTCTTT. This gives the protein CAISELQGGTEAFF. This chain joins TRBV10-3 and TRBJ1-1, with 8 nucleotides matching TRBD1. The CDR3 spans 14 residues. Per the germline V gene, CDR1 is ENHRY and CDR2 is SYGVKD. After removal of 3 bases from V and 5 bases from J, the junction contained 5 bases not matched to a gene.

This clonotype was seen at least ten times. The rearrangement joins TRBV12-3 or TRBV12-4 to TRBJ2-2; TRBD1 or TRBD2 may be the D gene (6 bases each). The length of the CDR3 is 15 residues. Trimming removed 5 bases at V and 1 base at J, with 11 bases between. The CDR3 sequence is CASSRGGMNTGELFF. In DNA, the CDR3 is TGTGCCAGCAGTCGAGGGGGGATGAACACCGGGGAGCTGTTTTTT.